Given below is one TCR beta chain in context. Its antigen remains unknown. This record comes from a study of siplizumab effects on memory and regulatory T cells. The study's findings and limits: The alloresponse seemed to draw substantially on naive T cells, which appeared more diverse than memory cells. The authors did not confirm suppressive function in proliferating Tregs from siplizumab cultures.

This CDR3 has 13 amino acids. Germline V gene sequence: CDR1 MGHRA, CDR2 YSYEKL. With 3 bases removed from V and 5 bases from J, the gap between germline ends came to 10 bases. Produced via immunoSEQ multiplex PCR; TCRdb's table is partial and in-frame only. Of about 72,000 clones listed, about 89% are singletons. This chain links TRBV4-1 with TRBJ2-5; D is possibly TRBD1 (6 bases). Sequences were obtained from CD8+ T cells sorted from blood. The TCR was taken from a human donor in good health. In DNA form, the CDR3 reads TGCGCCAGCAGCCAGGGGGCAGTCGAGACCCAGTACTTC. As protein: CASSQGAVETQYF.